The entry that follows covers one T cell receptor (beta chain) sequence. Its antigen is still unknown. Germline is not matched at one junction end, which may reflect a read error. Genomic DNA constituted the template upon which TCR beta VDJ and CDR3 profiling was performed. MiXCR, applied by TCRdb to the reads, yields one record per CDR3 protein. The sample lists approximately 250,000 distinct CDR3 sequences, roughly 82% occurring once. Selection for sequencing was limited to patients who had shown CD8+CD57+ cell expansion by flow cytometry. This specimen comes from a study of CD8+CD57+ T cells in acquired aplastic anemia. Study conclusions and caveats: Significant differences in CD8+ Simpson's diversity were not observed between patients and controls.

Sequencing was carried out using sorted CD4+, CD8+, or CD8+CD57+ T cells (not recorded which) from PBMCs. The sequence was collected from a human donor with aplastic anemia.

In DNA form, the CDR3 reads TGCACCAGCGAGGGGGCGGCCTTCAATGAGCAGTTCTTC. Translated: CTSEGAAFNEQFF. This sequence joins TRBV2 and TRBJ2-1, with 7 bases lining up with TRBD1. Germline V gene sequence: CDR1 SNHLY, CDR2 FYNNEI. The CDR3 runs to 13 residues.